Listed below are T cell receptor beta chains from one sample, sequenced in a study of response to subunit inactivated influenza vaccine. TCRdb reprocessed the RT-PCR reads with MiXCR, giving one entry per CDR3 protein. The table includes about 700,000 distinct CDR3 sequences, less than 20% detected once. The sequencing here drew on PBMCs from blood, taken roughly 13 days after vaccination. The receptors come from a man aged 45-65 years who received an inactivated influenza vaccine. CDR3s include the opening cysteine and the closing phenylalanine or tryptophan. The D gene is left open where the match is weak. Expanded clones are given a class, and other clones once, few, many or no size at all.

TRBD1	TRBV6-1	many	14	TRBJ2-5	TGTGCCAGCAGTCGAGGGACAGGTCAAGAGACCCAGTACTTC	CASSRGTGQETQYF
TRBD1	TRBV5-1	few	17	TRBJ2-2	TGCGCCAGCAGCCCGGGACAGACAATTCGGGGCACCGGGGAGCTGTTTTTT	CASSPGQTIRGTGELFF
TRBD1	TRBV2	NA	15	TRBJ2-3	TGTGCCAGCAGTGTCGGGGACAGGGGCACAGATACGCAGTATTTT	CASSVGDRGTDTQYF
NA	TRBV7-2	few	16	TRBJ1-3	TGTGCCAGCAGCTTTATAAAGCCACACTCTGGAAACACCATATATTTT	CASSFIKPHSGNTIYF
NA	TRBV5-6	few	14	TRBJ2-1	TGTGCCAGCAGCTTGGGATATGGGATCAATGAGCAGTTCTTC	CASSLGYGINEQFF
NA	TRBV7-8	many	17	TRBJ2-2	TGTGCCAGCAGGCCTGCCCGACTCTTCGCGAACACCGGGGAGCTGTTTTTT	CASRPARLFANTGELFF
TRBD1	TRBV7-2	few	16	TRBJ2-6	TGTGCCAGCAGCATAAGACAGGGGGTTGGGGCCAACGTCCTGACTTTC	CASSIRQGVGANVLTF
TRBD2	TRBV10-3	few	16	TRBJ2-2	TGTGCCATCAGCCCCGGGACTAGCGGGGACACCGGGGAGCTGTTTTTT	CAISPGTSGDTGELFF
TRBD2	TRBV2	NA	15	TRBJ2-5	TGTGCCAGCAGTGAAGCGACTAGCGACGGAGAGACCCAGTACTTC	CASSEATSDGETQYF
NA	TRBV11-2	NA	14	TRBJ2-5	TGTGCCAGCAGAGCGTACGGCTCCAAAGAGACCCAGTACTTC	CASRAYGSKETQYF
NA	TRBV10-1	NA	17	TRBJ1-2	TGCGCCAGCAGTGAGTCCGCTCTCGGACAGACTAACTATGGCTACACCTTC	CASSESALGQTNYGYTF
NA	TRBV5-1	few	19	TRBJ2-2	TGCGCCAGCTGGGCGGCCGGGGGGCCAAGAAACCTGAACACCGGGGAGCTGTTTTTT	CASWAAGGPRNLNTGELFF
NA	TRBV12-3/TRBV12-4	few	14	TRBJ1-1	TGTGCCAGCAGACGGGACACGGTTGACACTGAAGCTTTCTTT	CASRRDTVDTEAFF
TRBD2	TRBV20-1	NA	16	TRBJ2-5	TGCAGTGCTAGGAAAGATAGCGGGGGGTCTCAAGAGACCCAGTACTTC	CSARKDSGGSQETQYF
NA	TRBV20-1	few	14	TRBJ1-6	TGCAGTGCTAGAAAGACAGGAACTAATTCACCCCTCCACTTT	CSARKTGTNSPLHF
NA	TRBV12-3/TRBV12-4	many	11	TRBJ2-2	TGTGCCAGCAGTTTTGCCCGGGAGCTGTTTTTT	CASSFARELFF
NA	TRBV7-9	NA	13	TRBJ1-2	TGTGCCAGCAGCTTAGGGGCAGTACTTGGCTACACCTTC	CASSLGAVLGYTF
NA	TRBV6-5	few	14	TRBJ2-7	TGTGCCAGCAGTTATTCGAGGGCTTCCTACGAGCAGTACTTC	CASSYSRASYEQYF
NA	TRBV4-3	NA	17	TRBJ1-3	TGCGCCAGCAGCCAAGATTGGGGTGCGCGGTTGGGGAACACCATATATTTT	CASSQDWGARLGNTIYF
TRBD2	TRBV20-1	NA	15	TRBJ2-1	TGCAGTGCTAGGACTGGAGCGGGGAGATACAATGAGCAGTTCTTC	CSARTGAGRYNEQFF
NA	TRBV6-1	few	12	TRBJ2-7	TGTGCCAGCAGTGAGAGGGTGAGGGAGCAGTACTTC	CASSERVREQYF
NA	TRBV12-3/TRBV12-4	few	14	TRBJ1-2	TGTGCCAGCAGTTTAGCCTGGACGGGGGGTGGCTACACCTTC	CASSLAWTGGGYTF
NA	TRBV6-5	many	15	TRBJ1-2	TGTGCCAGCAGTTACTCCCCGGGACCGGTTTACGGCTACACCTTC	CASSYSPGPVYGYTF
TRBD1	TRBV4-1	NA	13	TRBJ2-5	TGCGCCAGCAGCCAAGTACGACAGGGGGACCAGTACTTC	CASSQVRQGDQYF
NA	TRBV18	few	16	TRBJ1-2	TGTGCCAGCTCACCAAGTCCGGGCTTGGCCCTGTATGGCTACACCTTC	CASSPSPGLALYGYTF
TRBD1	TRBV7-2	NA	16	TRBJ2-2	TGTGCCACCTCCGGCCACGGGACAGGGAACACCGGGGAGCTGTTTTTT	CATSGHGTGNTGELFF
NA	TRBV12-3/TRBV12-4	NA	15	TRBJ1-3	TGTGCCAGCAGTTCGATAAGGGGAATTAGAAACACCATATATTTT	CASSSIRGIRNTIYF
NA	TRBV6-5	NA	15	TRBJ2-5	TGTGCCAGCAGTTACGGTTTGAAGTACCAAGAGACCCAGTACTTC	CASSYGLKYQETQYF
NA	TRBV12-3/TRBV12-4	NA	11	TRBJ1-3	TGTGCCAGCACCCCTCAAAACACCATATATTTT	CASTPQNTIYF
TRBD1	TRBV5-1	few	15	TRBJ1-3	TGCGCCAGCAGCTTCGACAGGGGTGTGGGAAACACCATATATTTT	CASSFDRGVGNTIYF
TRBD1	TRBV7-2	many	14	TRBJ2-3	TGTGCCAGTGAGGACAGGACTAGCACAGATACGCAGTATTTT	CASEDRTSTDTQYF
TRBD2	TRBV3-1	many	14	TRBJ2-7	TGTGCCAGCAGCAAACTAGCGGGGGACTACGAGCAGTACTTC	CASSKLAGDYEQYF
TRBD2	TRBV20-1	many	15	TRBJ2-7	TGCAGTGCTGAGTCCGGGACTAGCGGGATCTACGAGCAGTACTTC	CSAESGTSGIYEQYF
TRBD2	TRBV6-2/TRBV6-3	few	17	TRBJ2-7	TGTGCCAGCAGTCAACGGACTAGCGGGACCCGTACCTACGAGCAGTACTTC	CASSQRTSGTRTYEQYF
TRBD1	TRBV24-1	NA	13	TRBJ2-1	TGTGCCACCGGACAGGGCACCTACAATGAGCAGTTCTTC	CATGQGTYNEQFF
NA	TRBV7-3	NA	14	TRBJ2-3	TGTGCCAGCAGCTCGGGACTGTACTCCGATACGCAGTATTTT	CASSSGLYSDTQYF
TRBD2	TRBV30	NA	15	TRBJ2-3	TGTGCCTGGAGCGTGGGAGCGGGGGGCTCAGATACGCAGTATTTT	CAWSVGAGGSDTQYF
TRBD1	TRBV27	few	14	TRBJ1-1	TGTGCCAGCAGTTTAAGGGGGCTTGGGACTGAAGCTTTCTTT	CASSLRGLGTEAFF
NA	TRBV5-1	few	13	TRBJ2-7	TGCGCCAGCAGCAGGAGGGCAGGGTACGAGCAGTACTTC	CASSRRAGYEQYF